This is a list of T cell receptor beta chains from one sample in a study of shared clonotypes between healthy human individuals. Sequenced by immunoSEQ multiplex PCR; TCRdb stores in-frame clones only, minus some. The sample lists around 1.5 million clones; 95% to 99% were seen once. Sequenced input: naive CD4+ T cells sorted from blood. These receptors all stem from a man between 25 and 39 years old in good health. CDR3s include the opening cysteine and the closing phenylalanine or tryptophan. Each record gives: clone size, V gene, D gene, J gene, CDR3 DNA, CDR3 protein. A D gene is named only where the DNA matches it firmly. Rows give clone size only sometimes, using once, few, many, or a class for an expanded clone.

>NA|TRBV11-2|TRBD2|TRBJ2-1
TGTGCCAGCAGCTTAGTGACTAGCGGGAGGGTGTACAATGAGCAGTTCTTC
CASSLVTSGRVYNEQFF
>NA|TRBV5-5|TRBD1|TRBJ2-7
TGTGCCAGCAGCACCGGACAGGGGGCGGGCGAGCAGTACTTC
CASSTGQGAGEQYF
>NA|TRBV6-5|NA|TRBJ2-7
TGTGCCACGCCTGGAGCGGCTAGCCCATACGAGCAGTACTTC
CATPGAASPYEQYF
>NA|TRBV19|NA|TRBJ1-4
TGTGCCAGTAGTATAACCTGGGGGCGAAATGAAAAACTGTTTTTT
CASSITWGRNEKLFF
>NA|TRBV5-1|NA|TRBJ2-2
TGCGCCAGCAGCTCGCTACAGGGATACACCGGGGAGCTGTTTTTT
CASSSLQGYTGELFF
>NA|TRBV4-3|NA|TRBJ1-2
TGCGCCAGCAGCCAAGGCCTAGACGGGAACCATGGCTACACCTTC
CASSQGLDGNHGYTF
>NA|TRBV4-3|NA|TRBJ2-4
TGCGCCAGCAGCCAAGGGAGGGGAGACAACATTCAGTACTTC
CASSQGRGDNIQYF
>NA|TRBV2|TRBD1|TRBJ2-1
TGTGCCAGCAGTGTGTTGGGGACAGGGGACAATGAGCAGTTCTTC
CASSVLGTGDNEQFF
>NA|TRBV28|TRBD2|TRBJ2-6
TGTGCCAGCAGTTTATTTGGGGGGGCTGGGGCCAACGTCCTGACTTTC
CASSLFGGAGANVLTF
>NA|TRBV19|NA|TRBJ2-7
TGTGCCAGTAGTAGCGACTCACAGTCACGCGGCAACGAGCAGTACTTC
CASSSDSQSRGNEQYF
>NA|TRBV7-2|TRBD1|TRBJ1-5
TGTGCCAGCAGCAACAGGGGGCCCGAGCCCCAGCATTTT
CASSNRGPEPQHF
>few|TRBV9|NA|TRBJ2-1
TGTGCCAGCAGCCGAATGGACTACTACAATGAGCAGTTCTTC
CASSRMDYYNEQFF
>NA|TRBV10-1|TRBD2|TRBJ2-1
TGCGCCAGCAGTCCCGTTCGCGGGAGGGGGTGGAATGAGCAGTTCTTC
CASSPVRGRGWNEQFF
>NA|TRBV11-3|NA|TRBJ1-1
TGTGCCAGCAGCTTGGACAGTTCAAACACTGAAGCTTTCTTT
CASSLDSSNTEAFF
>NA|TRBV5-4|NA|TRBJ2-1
TGTGCCAGCAGGGGTAACTCCTACAATGAGCAGTTCTTC
CASRGNSYNEQFF
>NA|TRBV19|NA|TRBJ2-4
TGTGCCAGTAGACAGGGCTTAGCCAAAAACATTCAGTACTTC
CASRQGLAKNIQYF
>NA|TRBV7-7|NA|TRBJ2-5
TGTGCCAGCAGCCCCCAAGCGGGAGAGACCCAGTACTTC
CASSPQAGETQYF
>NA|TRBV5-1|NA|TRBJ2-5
TGCGCCAGCAGCTTGGGGCAGCGGCTGGAAGAGACCCAGTACTTC
CASSLGQRLEETQYF
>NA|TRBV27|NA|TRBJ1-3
TGTGCCAGCAGTTTGTCGTACTCTGGAAACACCATATATTTT
CASSLSYSGNTIYF
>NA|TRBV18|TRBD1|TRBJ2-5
TGTGCCAGCTCACCGATTGACAGGGCCCCAGGGACCCAGTACTTC
CASSPIDRAPGTQYF
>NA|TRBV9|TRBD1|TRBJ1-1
TGTGCCAGCACCCCGACAGGGACCAACACTGAAGCTTTCTTT
CASTPTGTNTEAFF
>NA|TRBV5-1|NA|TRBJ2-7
TGCGCCAGCAGCAAGCTCTCCTACGAGCAGTACTTC
CASSKLSYEQYF
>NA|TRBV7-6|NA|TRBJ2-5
TGTGCCAGCAGCTTAGTACCACAGGGATGGGAGACCCAGTACTTC
CASSLVPQGWETQYF
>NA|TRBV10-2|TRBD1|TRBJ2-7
TGCGCCAGCAGTGAGGGACAGGGGACCTACGAGCAGTACTTC
CASSEGQGTYEQYF
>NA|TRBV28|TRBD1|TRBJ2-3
TGTGCCAGCAGTGGACAGGGCACAGATACGCAGTATTTT
CASSGQGTDTQYF
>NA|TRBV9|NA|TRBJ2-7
TGTGCCAGCAGCGTAGCGGGAGAATTCTACGAGCAGTACTTC
CASSVAGEFYEQYF
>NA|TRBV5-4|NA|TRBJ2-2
TGTGCCAGCAGCTTGGAAGGCCCCACCGGGGAGCTGTTTTTT
CASSLEGPTGELFF
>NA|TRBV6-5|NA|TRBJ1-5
TGTGCCAGCAGTTACTCGTCCCTTTCCAATCAGCCCCAGCATTTT
CASSYSSLSNQPQHF
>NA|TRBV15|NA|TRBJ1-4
TGTGCCACCAGCAGAGATCTTGGGGGTGGGGAAAAACTGTTTTTT
CATSRDLGGGEKLFF
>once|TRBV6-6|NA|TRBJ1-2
TGTGCCAGCAGTTTTACGTCGGGCGCCTATGGCTACACCTTC
CASSFTSGAYGYTF
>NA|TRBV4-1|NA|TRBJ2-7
TGCGCCAGCAGCCAAGCGGGTGGACTACGCTACGAGCAGTACTTC
CASSQAGGLRYEQYF
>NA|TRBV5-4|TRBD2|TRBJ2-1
TGTGCCAGCAGCCGTCCGGGTCTAGCGGGAGTAGTTGATGAGCAGTTCTTC
CASSRPGLAGVVDEQFF
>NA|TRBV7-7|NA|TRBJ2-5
TGTGCTAGCAGCCTAGGAAGTAGGAAAGAGACCCAGTACTTC
CASSLGSRKETQYF
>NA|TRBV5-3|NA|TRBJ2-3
TGTGCCAGAAGCTCACGGAGGGAGGAAAATACAGATACGCAGTATTTT
CARSSRREENTDTQYF
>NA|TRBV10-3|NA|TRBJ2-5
TGTGCCACGAATACCCCCCAAGAGACCCAGTACTTC
CATNTPQETQYF
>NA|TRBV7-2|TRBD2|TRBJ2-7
TGTGCCAGCAGCTTACAAAGACTAGCGGGACGGTACGAGCAGTACTTC
CASSLQRLAGRYEQYF
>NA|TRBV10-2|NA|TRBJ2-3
TGCGCCAGCAGGGACGGAGGGAGTGGCACAGATACGCAGTATTTT
CASRDGGSGTDTQYF
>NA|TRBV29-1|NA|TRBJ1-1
TGCAGCGTTGTGAAGGCTATCACTGAAGCTTTCTTT
CSVVKAITEAFF
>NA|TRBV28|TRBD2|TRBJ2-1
TGTGCCAGCACCGAGTGGCTAGCGGGAGGAGCGTTCTTC
CASTEWLAGGAFF
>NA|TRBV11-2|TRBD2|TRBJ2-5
TGTGCCAGCAGCTTCGGGATTAGCGGGGGACAAGAGACCCAGTACTTC
CASSFGISGGQETQYF
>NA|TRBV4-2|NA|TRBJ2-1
TGTGCCAGCAGCCAAGATTGGCAGAACTCCTACAATGAGCAGTTCTTC
CASSQDWQNSYNEQFF
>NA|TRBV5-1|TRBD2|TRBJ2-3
TGCGCCAGCAGCTTGGCCAGGGCTAGCGGGACAGCAGATACGCAGTATTTT
CASSLARASGTADTQYF
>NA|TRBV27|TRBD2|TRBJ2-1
TGTGCCAGCAGTCCGACTAGCGGGCCAAACAATGAGCAGTTCTTC
CASSPTSGPNNEQFF
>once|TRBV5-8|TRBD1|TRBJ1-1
TGTGCCAGCAGCATAGGACAGGTAAGGGCTGAAGCTTTCTTT
CASSIGQVRAEAFF
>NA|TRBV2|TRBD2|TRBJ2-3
TGTGCCAGCAGTGAAGGAAATGCCTCCTGGCGGGGGGGCACAGATACGCAGTATTTT
CASSEGNASWRGGTDTQYF
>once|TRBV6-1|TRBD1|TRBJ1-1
TGTGCCAGCAGTGAACAGGGGGCGTTGGCTTTCTTT
CASSEQGALAFF
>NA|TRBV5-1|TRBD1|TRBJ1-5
TGCGCCAGCAGCTTGTCAGGGGGAGTCAATCAGCCCCAGCATTTT
CASSLSGGVNQPQHF
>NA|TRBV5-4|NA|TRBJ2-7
TGTGCCAGCAGCTTGGACAGGAGCTACGAGCAGTACTTC
CASSLDRSYEQYF
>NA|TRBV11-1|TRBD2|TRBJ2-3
TGTGCCAGCAGTTCCGTAGCGGGAAACCCCACAGATACGCAGTATTTT
CASSSVAGNPTDTQYF
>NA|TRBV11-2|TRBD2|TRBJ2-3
TGTGCCAGCAGCTTAGATCATAGGGAGGGATTCACAGATACGCAGTATTTT
CASSLDHREGFTDTQYF
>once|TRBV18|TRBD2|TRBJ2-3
TGTGCCAGCTCACCCATACGGACTAGCGGTTACACAGATACGCAGTATTTT
CASSPIRTSGYTDTQYF